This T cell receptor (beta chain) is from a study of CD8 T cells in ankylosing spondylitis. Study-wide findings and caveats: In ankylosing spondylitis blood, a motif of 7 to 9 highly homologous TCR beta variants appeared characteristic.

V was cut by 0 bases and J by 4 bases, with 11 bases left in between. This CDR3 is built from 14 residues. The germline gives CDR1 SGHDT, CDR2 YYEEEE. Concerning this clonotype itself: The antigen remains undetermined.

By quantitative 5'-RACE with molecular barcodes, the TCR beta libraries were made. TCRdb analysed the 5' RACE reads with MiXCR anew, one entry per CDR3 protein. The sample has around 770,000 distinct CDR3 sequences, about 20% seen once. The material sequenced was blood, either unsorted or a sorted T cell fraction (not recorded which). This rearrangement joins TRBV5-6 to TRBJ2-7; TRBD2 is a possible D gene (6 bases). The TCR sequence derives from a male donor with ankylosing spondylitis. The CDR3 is CASSLGGVEYEQYF. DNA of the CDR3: TGTGCCAGCAGCTTGGGCGGGGTGGAATACGAGCAGTACTTC. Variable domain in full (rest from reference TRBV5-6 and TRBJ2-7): DAGVTQSPTHLIKTRGQQVTLRCSPKSGHDTVSWYQQALGQGPQFIFQYYEEEERQRGNFPDRFSGHQFPNYSSELNVNALLLGDSALYLCASSLGGVEYEQYFGPGTRLTVT.